This T cell receptor (beta chain) is drawn from a study of blood T cell repertoires in COVID-19. As for the study in general: From the United States, Italy and Spain came samples of acute and convalescent COVID-19. PBMCs, B-cell-depleted T cells, or T cells were the source of the cDNA or gDNA that made up the material.

Germline assignment: CDR1 LNHDA and CDR2 SQIVND (reference sequence). This CDR3 is 13 amino acids long. Trimming left V 9 bases short and J 4 bases short, with 14 bases between. All recovered Cohort 3 donors got two negative PCRs, got clearance, or saw symptom resolution. In the authors' workflow: By means of reference gene primer amplification, nucleated cell counts were estimated. Produced via immunoSEQ multiplex PCR; TCRdb's table is partial and in-frame only. Clone size and V and J calls were adopted from that table, with D and trimming inferred from the DNA. Here the sample spans some 430,000 clones, roughly 87% being singletons.

This chain uses TRBV19 with TRBJ2-3, with D perhaps matching TRBD2 (6 bases). Sample: PBMCs or T cells enriched from blood (not recorded which). The sequence was obtained from a man aged 18 to 30 who had recovered from COVID-19. The CDR3 protein is CASVGTAPDTQYF. The CDR3 DNA sequence: TGTGCCAGCGTAGGGACTGCCCCAGATACGCAGTATTTT.